Below, one T cell receptor beta chain is given with its context. The antigen remains unidentified. The PCR contained 60 Vbeta and 13 Jbeta primers. The repertoire was sequenced with immunoSEQ multiplex PCR; TCRdb's copy has only in-frame clones and lacks some. The sample includes 160,000 or so clones, around 77% seen only once; the top ten take around 2.2%. The data were taken from a study of cytomegalovirus exposure and HLA in healthy donors. Study-wide results and limits: Clonal expansion, a later analysis showed, was greater in HLA-associated TCR beta chains than in equally common others. In an earlier analysis, in several hundred donors, most V segments appeared productive either ~87% or ~30% of the time.

V was shortened by 4 bases and J by 4 bases, with 14 bases between the two germline ends. Germline V gene data show CDR1 as SGHRS and CDR2 as YFSETQ. This CDR3 is 14 amino acids long. J is TRBJ2-5 and V is TRBV5-1, with D perhaps matching TRBD2 (5 bases). This TCR was sampled from a man aged 55 to 70 in good health and CMV-seronegative. Input material: PBMCs. CDR3 residues: CASSREAGSETQYF. DNA of the CDR3: TGCGCCAGCAGCCGAGAGGCGGGCTCAGAGACCCAGTACTTC.